This T cell receptor beta chain was sequenced for a study of T cell responses to AZD1222 COVID-19 vaccine. Study findings and constraints: Spike regions recognized by vaccine-associated CD4 TCRs spanned the protein, led by 160-218 and 743-854.

The V gene's germline CDR1 is LGHNA and CDR2 YNFKEQ. CDR3 length equals 15 residues. Deletions cut 0 bases from V and 7 bases from J, with 15 bases between. TCRdb's copy holds only in-frame clones and misses some; the assay was immunoSEQ multiplex PCR. Of about 91,000 clones listed, 70% to 90% are singletons. A word on this clone: Its antigen is still unknown.

The material was peripheral blood, obtained on day 0 of AZD1222 vaccination. The sequence was collected from an adult in good health. This chain joins TRBV4-2 and TRBJ1-2; D gene ambiguous. The CDR3 is CASSQEGNGGIGYTF. Here the CDR3 DNA reads TGTGCCAGCAGCCAAGAAGGGAACGGAGGCATTGGCTACACCTTC.